Included here is one T cell receptor beta chain sequence, with context. Per germline, CDR1 SGHRS and CDR2 YFSETQ. This CDR3 is built from 16 residues. J gave up 8 bases and V 5 bases, and 11 bases lay outside the gene matches. This sample is drawn from a study of shared clonotypes between healthy human individuals. Profiling relied on immunoSEQ multiplex PCR, and the TCRdb table lists in-frame clones only, not all of them. Among a few million clones listed, around nine tenths were seen once. The sample taken for sequencing was naive CD4+ T cells sorted from blood. Subset here: CD45RA+ positively selected. This clonotype was sampled from a man aged 18-30 years in good health. The chain has TRBV5-1 and TRBJ2-1; TRBD2 aligns across 12 bases. The CDR3, as DNA: TGCGCCAGCAGACCGACCCTAGCGGGGGGGCTCGATGAGCAGTTCTTC. It translates to CASRPTLAGGLDEQFF.